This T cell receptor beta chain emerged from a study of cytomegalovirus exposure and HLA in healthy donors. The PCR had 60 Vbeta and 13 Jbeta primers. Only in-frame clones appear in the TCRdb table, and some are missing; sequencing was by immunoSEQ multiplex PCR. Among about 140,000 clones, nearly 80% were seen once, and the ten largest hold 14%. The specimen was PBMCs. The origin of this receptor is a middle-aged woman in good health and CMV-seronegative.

CDR3 bases: TGTGCCAGCAGCCAGGCTAGCGGGGGTTATGGAGAGATAGCCAAAAACATTCAGTACTTC. Amino acid sequence: CASSQASGGYGEIAKNIQYF. The V gene is TRBV4-2, the J gene TRBJ2-4; 10 bases match TRBD2. CDR3 size: 20 residues. CDR1 is LGHNA, CDR2 YNFKEQ, per germline. Trimming took 3 bases from V and 0 from J; bases not matched to a gene: 14.